This T cell receptor beta chain was identified during a study of blood T cell repertoires in COVID-19. Whole-study context: Italy, Spain and the United States were the sources of the convalescent and acute COVID-19 samples.

All recovered Cohort 3 donors got two negative PCRs, got clearance, or saw symptom resolution. Repertoires were generated with immunoSEQ multiplex PCR, while TCRdb's copy carries only in-frame clones and drops some. This sample has some 510,000 clones; roughly 90% occur once, and the top ten carry 1.5% to 2%. CDR3 length: 16 amino acids. The J segment lost 4 bases and the V segment lost 5 bases, leaving 10 bases of the junction unmatched. Germline CDR1 and CDR2: MNHEY and SVGEGT. Specimen: PBMCs or T cells enriched from blood (not recorded which). The receptor was derived from a woman aged 40 to 50 who had recovered from COVID-19. This chain uses TRBV6-2 or TRBV6-3 with TRBJ2-3; the match to TRBD2 covers 9 bases. The CDR3 protein is CASSETSGRPPDTQYF. The CDR3 nucleotides read TGTGCCAGCAGTGAGACTAGCGGAAGACCCCCAGATACGCAGTATTTT.